The clone carrying this T cell receptor (beta chain) has a count of ten or more. Antigen specificity is unknown. It was from unfractionated whole blood that total RNA was extracted. The CDR3 has 13 residues. Germline V gene sequence: CDR1 SGHDT, CDR2 YYEEEE. V lost 2 bases, J lost 2 bases, and 7 bases lay in between. This specimen belongs to a study of human T cells and chemical hapten exposure. Looking at the study overall: The study traced per-sample TCR yield variation mainly to small differences in pooled library volumes. Study outcomes and limitations: Among TCRs, those above 1 in 1000 frequency were unaffected by DPC sensitization.

The library tagged each cDNA molecule with unique molecular identifiers. Under the authors' procedure: Individual samples carried between about 23,224 and 750,000 TCRs, with approximately 100,000 as the median. TCRdb redid the calling of the 5' RACE reads with MiXCR, one entry per CDR3 protein. The V and J calls come from TCRdb's annotation, not from the publication. Seen here are 130,000 or so distinct CDR3 sequences, roughly 4% observed once, and the top ten hold over 1.3%. This TCR was recovered from a female donor in good health. This sequence joins TRBV5-6 and TRBJ1-1; D is ambiguous. The DNA for the CDR3 is TGTGCCAGCAGCTTCACGGTCAACACTGAAGCTTTCTTT. Protein product: CASSFTVNTEAFF.